The 16 T cell receptor beta chains listed next were all sequenced from one sample in a study of OX40 agonist ivuxolimab in advanced cancers. Measured with immunoSEQ multiplex PCR; TCRdb has only the in-frame clones, and not every one. The sample lists tens of thousands of clones, 81% seen once, with over 1.3% in the top ten. The specimen comprised CD4+ or CD8+ T cells sorted from blood, sampled in a trial of the OX40 agonist ivuxolimab. These receptors were obtained from an adult with an advanced solid tumor such as melanoma, head and neck, liver or kidney cancer.

The gene calls are TRBV19 and TRBJ2-7; tentative D call: TRBD2 (5 bases). V shed 5 bases and J shed 0 bases, with 14 bases lying between them. The CDR3 is 15 residues long. CDR1 and CDR2 (germline): LNHDA, SQIVND (reference sequence). The DNA of the CDR3 is TGTGCCAGTAGTCCCCGGGCGGGTGTCTCCTACGAGCAGTACTTC. This translates into CASSPRAGVSYEQYF.

V usage is TRBV18 and J usage is TRBJ1-1, with D possibly being TRBD1 (6 bases). Germline CDR1 KGHSH, CDR2 LQKENI. V was cut by 5 bases and J by 4 bases, with 17 bases left in between. This CDR3 is built from 15 residues. The CDR3 here is CASSSEQGRATEAFF. The CDR3, as DNA: TGTGCCAGCTCATCCGAACAGGGACGGGCCACTGAAGCTTTCTTT.

A few counts support this clone. The chain joins TRBV27 to TRBJ1-4; possible D gene TRBD1, 5 bases. The ends were cut back, 5 bases at V and 11 bases at J, with 21 bases in the middle. Germline CDR1 is MNHEY and CDR2 is SMNVEV (reference sequence). The CDR3 runs 15 residues. The CDR3 reads CASSRKTGSLEKLFF. The DNA for the CDR3 is TGTGCCAGCAGTCGAAAAACAGGTTCTCTGGAGAAACTGTTTTTT.

The chain employs TRBV7-2 and TRBJ2-5; either TRBD1 or TRBD2 may fit D (6 bases each). V shed 7 bases and J shed 5 bases, with 20 bases lying between them. The CDR3 covers 15 residues. Germline V lookup: CDR1 SGHTA, CDR2 FQGNSA. The CDR3 here is CASTIQEGDWETQYF. CDR3 coding DNA: TGTGCCAGCACCATACAAGAGGGGGACTGGGAGACCCAGTACTTC.

A single count supports this clone. This chain uses TRBV5-1 with TRBJ1-5, with D possibly matching TRBD1 (6 bases). Per the germline V gene, CDR1 is SGHRS and CDR2 is YFSETQ. Trimming took 1 base from V and 4 from J, leaving 6 bases between them. The CDR3 consists of 13 residues. The CDR3 nucleotides read TGCGCCAGCAGCTTGACAGGGAATCAGCCCCAGCATTTT. Translated: CASSLTGNQPQHF.

This chain joins TRBV9 and TRBJ1-1, with 8 bases fitting TRBD1. The V gene end was trimmed by 4 bases and the J gene end by 3 bases; junction bases not matched to a gene: 8. The CDR3 has 15 residues. The germline V gene encodes CDR1 SGDLS and CDR2 YYNGEE. CDR3 amino acids: CASSPRTGYHTEAFF. In nucleotides, the CDR3 is TGTGCCAGCAGCCCCCGGACAGGGTATCACACTGAAGCTTTCTTT.

The chain has TRBV10-3 and TRBJ1-2; possibly TRBD1 for D (5 bases). The CDR3 runs to 15 residues. CDR1 is ENHRY and CDR2 is SYGVKD in the germline V gene. With 6 bases removed from V and 3 bases from J, the gap between germline ends came to 17 bases. The DNA for the CDR3 is TGTGCCATCAGGACAACAGGCCCGGAGGACTATGGCTACACCTTC. The encoded protein is CAIRTTGPEDYGYTF.

This sequence joins TRBV11-2 and TRBJ1-1; no reliable D call. The V end was cut by 5 bases, the J end by 3 bases, with 4 bases between. The CDR3 contains 11 residues. Germline CDR1 reads SGHAT; CDR2 reads FQNNGV. CDR3 region: CASSPYTEAFF. CDR3 bases: TGTGCCAGCAGCCCTTACACTGAAGCTTTCTTT.

This chain uses TRBV5-1 with TRBJ1-6; D gene ambiguous. Trimming stripped 4 bases from V and 9 bases from J, with 11 bases between. The CDR3 is made up of 13 amino acids. The germline gives CDR1 SGHRS, CDR2 YFSETQ. Written as DNA, the CDR3 is TGCGCCAGCAGCATGGGAAGAGGTTCACCCCTCCACTTT. As protein: CASSMGRGSPLHF.

This clone was observed a single time. V usage is TRBV19 and J usage is TRBJ2-7; TRBD1 agrees at 9 bases. The CDR3 has 13 amino acids. After removal of 6 bases from V and 4 bases from J, the junction contained 4 bases not matched to a gene. Germline lookup yields CDR1 LNHDA and CDR2 SQIVND (reference sequence). CDR3 coding DNA: TGTGCCAGTAGCAAGGACAGGGGATACGAGCAGTACTTC. This codes for CASSKDRGYEQYF.

The V call is TRBV5-4, the J call TRBJ1-2; D not certain. Trimming removed 5 bases from V and 8 bases from J, with 16 bases in between. The CDR3 is 13 amino acids. Germline CDR1 reads SGHNT; CDR2 reads YYREEE (reference sequence). CDR3 sequence: CASSTAGSHGYTF. DNA of the CDR3: TGTGCCAGCAGTACAGCGGGGTCTCACGGCTACACCTTC. Supplemented by reference TRBV5-4 and TRBJ1-2, the full variable domain reads ETGVTQSPTHLIKTRGQQVTLRCSSQSGHNTVSWYQQALGQGPQFIFQYYREEENGRGNFPPRFSGLQFPNYSSELNVNALELDDSALYLCASSTAGSHGYTFGSGTRLTVV.

The V call is TRBV7-9, the J call TRBJ1-2; tentative D call: TRBD1 (5 bases). Between the trimmed V and J ends, which lost 1 base and 2 bases, there was a span of 8 bases. This CDR3 contains 14 residues. The germline CDR1 and CDR2 sequences are SEHNR and FQNEAQ (reference sequence). This CDR3 reads CASSLVGVNYGYTF. CDR3 DNA sequence: TGTGCCAGCAGCTTAGTAGGGGTAAACTATGGCTACACCTTC.

V is TRBV19 and J is TRBJ2-1; tentative D call: TRBD2 (6 bases). Trimming shortened V by 3 bases and J by 5 bases, and 14 bases separated the two germline ends. CDR1 and CDR2 from the germline V gene are LNHDA and SQIVND (reference sequence). This CDR3 has 15 residues. The CDR3 reads CASSITGLINNEQFF. CDR3 coding DNA: TGTGCCAGTAGTATCACGGGACTTATCAACAATGAGCAGTTCTTC.

Only a few counts were recorded for this clone. The V gene is TRBV7-9, the J gene TRBJ1-5; no clear D gene. Germline CDR1 is SEHNR and CDR2 is FQNEAQ (reference sequence). This CDR3 is 12 amino acids long. The V gene lost 0 bases and the J gene lost 6 bases, with 3 bases spanning the gap. The CDR3, as DNA: TGTGCCAGCAGCTTAGCCTCTCAGCCCCAGCATTTT. Its translation: CASSLASQPQHF.

The gene calls are TRBV2 and TRBJ1-6, with a weak D call TRBD1 (5 bases). V was trimmed by 8 bases and J by 8 bases, leaving 13 bases between them. CDR3 length equals 13 residues. Germline V gene data show CDR1 as SNHLY and CDR2 as FYNNEI. The CDR3 reads CASLTVGDSPLHF. The CDR3 DNA reads TGTGCCAGCTTGACTGTAGGGGATTCACCCCTCCACTTT. The full variable domain, completed using reference TRBV2 and TRBJ1-6, is EPEVTQTPSHQVTQMGQEVILRCVPISNHLYFYWYRQILGQKVEFLVSFYNNEISEKSEIFDDQFSVERPDGSNFTLKIRSTKLEDSAMYFCASLTVGDSPLHFGNGTRLTVT.

The rearrangement links TRBV7-2 to TRBJ1-3, with D unresolved. Germline CDR1 is SGHTA and CDR2 is FQGNSA. V was cut by 5 bases and J by 5 bases, with 10 bases left in between. CDR3 length: 13 amino acids. CDR3 residues: CASSPRTRNTIYF. The CDR3 nucleotides read TGTGCCAGCAGCCCCCGGACGCGAAACACCATATATTTT. Based on the CDR3 plus reference TRBV7-2 and TRBJ1-3, the full variable domain is GAGVSQSPSNKVTEKGKDVELRCDPISGHTALYWYRQSLGQGLEFLIYFQGNSAPDKSGLPSDRFSAERTGGSVSTLTIQRTQQEDSAVYLCASSPRTRNTIYFGEGSWLTVV.